The clone carrying this T cell receptor (beta chain) has ten or more counts. RNA transcripts were the template for amplifying TCR beta CDR3 regions. RT-PCR in the first round (using the HTBI primer set) targeted the TCR CDR3. TCRdb reprocessed the multiplex PCR reads via MiXCR and lists one record per CDR3 protein. Of nearly 600,000 distinct CDR3 sequences in the sample, approximately 14% were seen once. The data belong to a study of T cells in Graves' hyperthyroidism and ophthalmopathy. Germline V CDR1 and CDR2: SGHAT, FQNNGV. The CDR3 is made up of 11 amino acids. Trimming pared 5 bases from V and 4 bases from J, leaving 5 bases between.

The J gene is TRBJ2-5, the V gene TRBV11-2; D ambiguous. The receptor's source is a woman under 30 with Graves' ophthalmopathy. The sequenced sample consisted of blood. The CDR3 region is CASSKGETQYF. The CDR3 nucleotides are TGTGCCAGCAGCAAAGGAGAGACCCAGTACTTC. The whole variable domain, remainder taken from reference TRBV11-2 and TRBJ2-5, is EAGVAQSPRYKIIEKRQSVAFWCNPISGHATLYWYQQILGQGPKLLIQFQNNGVVDDSQLPKDRFSAERLKGVDSTLKIQPAKLEDSAVYLCASSKGETQYFGPGTRLLVL.